This TCR beta chain was obtained from a study of T cell responses to AZD1222 COVID-19 vaccine (dated by TCRdb to 2020 to 2022). Context from the whole study: AZD1222 recipients whose second dose came at about 4 weeks and those whose second dose came at about 12 weeks were combined into one group, since spike-specific TCR depth and breadth did not differ between the two schedules. Trial participants were enrolled into age subgroups of 18-55, 56-69 and 70-plus years, which contained approximately 150, 28 and 58 TCR-sequenced participants, respectively. TCR sequencing covered 230 or so trial participants: 200 to 220 given two doses of AZD1222 and 26 given two doses of MenACWY control vaccine. Overall study results and their limits: The vaccine-associated CD4 TCRs covered the entire spike protein, and the dominant responses fell in regions 160-218 and 743-854. In the small 56-69-year group, the increase in depth fell short of significance, most likely because of low power. Spike-specific TCR breadth and depth rose significantly after two AZD1222 doses compared with day 0 and with MenACWY recipients. Because no day 14 peak-response samples were available, repertoires were characterized only after the peak T cell response. Most participants were white British and females outnumbered males, and the authors suggested that clonal diversity may have been underestimated. Conclusions about previously exposed vaccinees are limited, since just five or six AZD1222 recipients were seropositive for SARS-CoV-2 at baseline. Nearly half of unique spike-specific TCRs reportedly recognized epitopes outside regions mutated in the B.1.351 and B.1.1.7 variants.

The time point label of this sample denotes: baseline before first vaccination. Vaccinee samples were obtained from the UK trials COV001 and COV002, which included a single-blind randomized controlled phase 2/3 trial of AZD1222 (ChAdOx1 nCoV-19) in healthy adults. For TCRbeta chain sequencing, PBMC samples were collected from trial participants at day 0 and at day 28 after the second dose. The CDR3 regions of human TCRbeta chains were analyzed by immunosequencing. In the authors' own workflow: TCRs in the repertoires were compared against a reference library of SARS-CoV-2-specific TCRs that had been generated with the MIRA antigen-specificity platform. Breadth was defined as the fraction of unique TCRs that were SARS-CoV-2-associated, and depth was defined as the fraction of total T cells that were SARS-CoV-2-associated. Using the MIRA data, each spike-specific TCR was mapped to the spike region that the TCR reacts to and placed in a CD4 or CD8 class. Log10-transformed breadth and depth values were compared by one-way ANOVA with Sidak's multiple comparisons tests. TCRdb limited this immuneACCESS table to in-frame rearrangements with V and J called. A share of clones is missing; checked studies link under half to unresolved V genes, and the rest is unexplained. That table is the source of V, J and clone size, and D and trimming were worked out from the DNA. This sample gives approximately 130,000 clones in total; about 90% of them show up just once. Of the sample, roughly 5.4% is held by the ten largest clones.

Comment on this clone: No cognate antigen has been identified for it. No per-base quality is available; no much larger clone lies one base away.

V drops 4 bases and J drops 1 base, leaving 11 bases in between. The CDR3 holds 15 amino acids from the cysteine to the phenylalanine. Only CDR3 DNA is held: 45 bases, read in frame from base 1. Sequences SNHLY (CDR1) and FYNNEI (CDR2) are obtained from the germline V gene. Specimen: peripheral blood, collected on day 0 of AZD1222 vaccination. This TCR came from an adult in good health. The chain links TRBV2 with TRBJ1-5; no confident D gene assignment can be made. In nucleotide form, the sequence is TGTGCCAGCAGTGCCGAGGACCGAAGCAATCAGCCCCAGCATTTT. This codes for CASSAEDRSNQPQHF.